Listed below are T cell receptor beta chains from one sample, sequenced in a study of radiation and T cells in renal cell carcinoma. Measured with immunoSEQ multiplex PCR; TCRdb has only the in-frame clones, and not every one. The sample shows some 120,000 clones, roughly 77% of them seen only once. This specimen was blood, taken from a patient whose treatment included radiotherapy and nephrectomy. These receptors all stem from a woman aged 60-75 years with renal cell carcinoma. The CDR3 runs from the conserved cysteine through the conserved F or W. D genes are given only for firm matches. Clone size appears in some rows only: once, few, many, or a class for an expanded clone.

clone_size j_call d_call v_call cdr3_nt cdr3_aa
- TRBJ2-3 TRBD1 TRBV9 TGTGCCAGCGGGACAGGAGGCACAGATACGCAGTATTTT CASGTGGTDTQYF
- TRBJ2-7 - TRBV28 TGTGCCAGCAGTGCGCGTCAGGGAGCCGAGCAGTACTTC CASSARQGAEQYF
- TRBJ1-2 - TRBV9 TGTGCCAGCAGCGTAGCCGGGCAGTCTCATGGCTACACCTTC CASSVAGQSHGYTF
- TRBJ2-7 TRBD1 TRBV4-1 TGCGCCAGCAGCCAAGAAGGGACAGTGTCCTACGAGCAGTACTTC CASSQEGTVSYEQYF
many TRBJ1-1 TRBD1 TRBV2 TGTGCCAGCAGTGGGACAGGGGGCGAGGGCACTGAAGCTTTCTTT CASSGTGGEGTEAFF
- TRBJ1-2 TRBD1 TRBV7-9 TGTGCCAGCAGCTTGGGACAGGTTTATGGCTACACCTTC CASSLGQVYGYTF
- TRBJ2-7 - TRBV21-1 TGTGCCAGCAGCAAAGGGGCAGTAACCTACGAGCAGTACTTC CASSKGAVTYEQYF
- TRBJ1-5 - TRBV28 TGTGCCAGTAGGGTCCTCCTCAATCAGCCCCAGCATTTT CASRVLLNQPQHF
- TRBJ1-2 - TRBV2 TGTGCCAGCAGTTCCTACGTAGCCCTTAACTATGGCTACACCTTC CASSSYVALNYGYTF
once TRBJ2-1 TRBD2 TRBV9 TGTGCCAGCAGCGTAGGGACTAGCCCCTACAATGAGCAGTTCTTC CASSVGTSPYNEQFF
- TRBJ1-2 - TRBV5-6 TGTGCCAGCACCGCGGCCTCGATTGGCTACACCTTC CASTAASIGYTF
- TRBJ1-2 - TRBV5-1 TGCGCCAGCAGCCCTCTCGGGATAGGGAGTAACTATGGCTACACCTTC CASSPLGIGSNYGYTF
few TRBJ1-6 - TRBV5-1 TGCGCCAGCAGCATGGGACCAGATTCACCCCTCCACTTT CASSMGPDSPLHF
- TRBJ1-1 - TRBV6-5 TGTGCCAGCAGACGGACAGACGCCGACACTGAAGCTTTCTTT CASRRTDADTEAFF
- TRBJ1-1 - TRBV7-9 TGTGCCAGCAGCTTACTACTCACTGAAGCTTTCTTT CASSLLLTEAFF
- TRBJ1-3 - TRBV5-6 TGTGCCAGCAGCTTGGGCGGGGTTGGAGGAAACACCATATATTTT CASSLGGVGGNTIYF
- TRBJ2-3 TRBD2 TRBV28 TGTGCCAGCAATGACCTAGCGGGAGGAGGGGCAGATACGCAGTATTTT CASNDLAGGGADTQYF
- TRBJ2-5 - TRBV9 TGTGCCAGCAGCGTATTCAGGGGGGACCAAGAGACCCAGTACTTC CASSVFRGDQETQYF
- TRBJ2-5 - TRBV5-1 TGCGCCAGCAGCCTGACAGATAAAGAGACCCAGTACTTC CASSLTDKETQYF
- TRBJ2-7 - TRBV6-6 TGTGCCAGCAGTTACGGGGGGTCCTACGAGCAGTACTTC CASSYGGSYEQYF
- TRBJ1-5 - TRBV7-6 TGTGCCAGCAGCTTCGGGCAGGGGAATCAGCCCCAGCATTTT CASSFGQGNQPQHF
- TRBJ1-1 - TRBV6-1 TGTGCCAGCAGGGCACAGAACACTGAAGCTTTCTTT CASRAQNTEAFF
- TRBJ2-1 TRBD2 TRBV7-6 TGTGCCAGCAGCCCCGCGGGGGGGAGCTCCTACAATGAGCAGTTCTTC CASSPAGGSSYNEQFF
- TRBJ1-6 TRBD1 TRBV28 TGTGCCAGCAGCCCCATGGACAGGGTGGGAAATTCACCCCTCCACTTT CASSPMDRVGNSPLHF
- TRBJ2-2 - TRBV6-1 TGTGCCAGCAGGAAGGAGAACACCGGGGAGCTGTTTTTT CASRKENTGELFF
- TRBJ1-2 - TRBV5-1 TGCGCCAGCAGCCAAGACGACTGGGGCTACACCTTC CASSQDDWGYTF
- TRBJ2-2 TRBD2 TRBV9 TGTGCCAGCAGCGCAGGACTTTCTAGCGGGGGGTTCACCGGGGAGCTGTTTTTT CASSAGLSSGGFTGELFF
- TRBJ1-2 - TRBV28 TGTGCCAGCAGCCTACAGGGAACAAACTATGGCTACACCTTC CASSLQGTNYGYTF
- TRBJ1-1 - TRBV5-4 TGTGCCAGCAGCTTGGGGTTGGCCACTGAAGCTTTCTTT CASSLGLATEAFF
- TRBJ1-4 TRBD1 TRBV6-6 TGTGCCAGCACCATCCGACAGGGAGATAATGAAAAACTGTTTTTT CASTIRQGDNEKLFF